Following are 16 T cell receptor beta chains from one sample sequenced in a study of blood T cells in healthy people across ages. The second PCR ran roughly 6 to 12 cycles with a sample-barcoded 5' primer and J-beta primers. Each CDR3 protein gets one entry after TCRdb re-called the 5' RACE reads with MiXCR. The sample shows about 560,000 distinct CDR3 sequences, roughly a quarter of them seen only once. A further study also used this sample, focusing on T cells of mothers and their children.

The sequenced material came from blood. The receptors originated from a boy younger than 10 in good health.

This clonotype has only a few counts. The genes are TRBV7-9 and TRBJ2-1, with 8 bases that match TRBD2. The CDR3 is 15 amino acids. J lost 4 bases, V lost 4 bases, and 6 bases had no gene match. Germline CDR1 and CDR2: SEHNR and FQNEAQ (reference sequence). The CDR3 DNA follows: TGTGCCAGCAGCTCAACCGGGACTAGGTACAATGAGCAGTTCTTC. Protein product: CASSSTGTRYNEQFF.

This clonotype was detected a few times. V gene TRBV5-5 combines with J gene TRBJ2-7; no firm D call. The CDR3 consists of 14 residues. V lost 1 base and J 0 bases, leaving 8 bases between the germline ends. CDR1 SGHKS and CDR2 YYEKEE come from the germline V gene (reference sequence). This chain's CDR3 is CASSLRYNSYEQYF. DNA for the CDR3: TGTGCCAGCAGCTTGCGTTACAACTCCTACGAGCAGTACTTC. The full variable domain, completed using reference TRBV5-5 and TRBJ2-7, is DAGVTQSPTHLIKTRGQQVTLRCSPISGHKSVSWYQQVLGQGPQFIFQYYEKEERGRGNFPDRFSARQFPNYSSELNVNALLLGDSALYLCASSLRYNSYEQYFGPGTRLTVT.

V usage is TRBV10-3 and J usage is TRBJ1-1, with a possible D match to TRBD1 (5 bases). CDR1 and CDR2 from the germline V gene are ENHRY and SYGVKD. V was cut by 8 bases and J by 5 bases, with 15 bases left in between. The CDR3 has 13 residues. The CDR3, as DNA: TGTGCCATCGCTGCCTACGGGGGGACTGAAGCTTTCTTT. This gives the protein CAIAAYGGTEAFF.

This clonotype has just a few counts. The genes are TRBV20-1 and TRBJ2-1; 10 nucleotides line up with TRBD2. This CDR3 has 15 residues. Germline V gene sequence: CDR1 DFQATT, CDR2 SNEGSKA (reference sequence). Unmatched junction bases numbered 7, after V lost 0 bases and J lost 8 bases. The CDR3 DNA sequence: TGCAGTGCTAGAGATCAGCGGGAGGGCATGTATGAGCAGTTCTTC. Its protein product is CSARDQREGMYEQFF.

J is TRBJ1-2 and V is TRBV5-1; D ambiguous. Germline-derived CDR1 and CDR2 are SGHRS and YFSETQ. The CDR3 has 16 amino acids. Trimming took 5 bases from V and 2 from J, leaving 19 bases between them. CDR3 in DNA: TGCGCCAGCAGTCTAATCCCGGGAGTCCGGAACTATGGCTACACCTTC. It codes for CASSLIPGVRNYGYTF.

This chain's CDR3 is CASSLSWAGGPETQYF. CDR3 DNA sequence: TGTGCCAGCAGTTTATCGTGGGCGGGAGGGCCAGAGACCCAGTACTTC. This chain links TRBV27 with TRBJ2-5; 9 bases align to TRBD2. Germline V gene lookup returns CDR1 MNHEY and CDR2 SMNVEV (reference sequence). Trimming took 0 bases from V and 4 from J; bases not matched to a gene: 6. CDR3 length: 16 amino acids.

This clonotype has more than one count but fewer than ten. This rearrangement joins TRBV7-6 to TRBJ2-7; D is possibly TRBD1 (6 bases). This CDR3 contains 14 residues. Germline loops: CDR1 SGHVS, CDR2 FNYEAQ. Trimming left V 5 bases short and J 5 bases short, with 16 bases between. The CDR3 region is CASSPGTLPHEQYF. For the CDR3, the DNA is TGTGCCAGCAGCCCCGGGACACTTCCCCACGAGCAGTACTTC.

The V call is TRBV6-2 or TRBV6-3, the J call TRBJ1-2; perhaps TRBD1 as D (6 bases). CDR1 MNHEY and CDR2 SVGEGT come from the germline V gene. The CDR3 runs to 12 residues. Trimming stripped 4 bases from V and 5 bases from J, with 8 bases between. The CDR3 here is CASSFQGYGYTF. CDR3 in DNA: TGTGCCAGCAGTTTCCAGGGGTATGGCTACACCTTC.

Only a few counts were recorded for this clonotype. This chain links TRBV7-9 with TRBJ2-5; a possible D gene is TRBD1 (6 bases). The J call may not be correct, given that the DNA end is closer to TRBJ2-7. This CDR3 is built from 14 residues. In germline, CDR1 is SEHNR, CDR2 FQNEAQ (reference sequence). DNA of the CDR3: TGTGCCAGCAGCCCGGACAGACACCCCTACGAGCAGTACTTC. Its translation is CASSPDRHPYEQYF.

The chain uses TRBV29-1 and TRBJ2-7, with TRBD2 identical over 9 bases. CDR1 SQVTM and CDR2 ANQGSEA come from the germline V gene. This CDR3 is built from 13 residues. Trimming removed 7 bases from V and 4 bases from J; junction bases left unmatched: 8. In DNA, the CDR3 is TGCAGCGAGCTAGCGGGAAGGGATTACGAGCAGTACTTC. Translating gives CSELAGRDYEQYF.

This chain connects TRBV30 to TRBJ1-3; D call uncertain. Germline V gene data show CDR1 as GTSNPN and CDR2 as SVGIG (reference sequence). The length of the CDR3 is 14 residues. Deletions cut 0 bases from V and 0 bases from J, with 6 bases between. CDR3 nucleotides: TGTGCCTGGAGTGTTGGACCCTCTGGAAACACCATATATTTT. The encoded protein is CAWSVGPSGNTIYF.

The genes are TRBV5-1 and TRBJ2-5, with 7 nucleotides matching TRBD2. The DNA end lines up better with TRBJ2-1; the J call may be wrong. This CDR3 is built from 16 residues. CDR1 is SGHRS and CDR2 is YFSETQ in the germline V gene. The DNA for the CDR3 is TGCGCCAGCAGCGATGGAGGGAGGGTCAACACCAATGAGCAGTTCTTC. Translated, it gives CASSDGGRVNTNEQFF.

This clonotype has just a few counts. V usage is TRBV9 and J usage is TRBJ2-1, with TRBD2 identical over 11 bases. The CDR3 sequence is 15 residues long. Germline CDR1 reads SGDLS; CDR2 reads YYNGEE. Trimming cost V 4 bases and J 7 bases; bases outside gene matches: 7. As DNA, the CDR3 is TGTGCCAGCAGCCGTACTAGCGGGGGCGTAAATGAGCAGTTCTTC. This gives the protein CASSRTSGGVNEQFF.

This sequence joins TRBV14 and TRBJ1-1; 8 bases align to TRBD1. The CDR3 is made up of 14 amino acids. In germline, CDR1 is SGHDN, CDR2 FVKESK. Germline trimming cut 1 base from V and 10 bases from J; bases unmatched to any gene: 8. The CDR3 region is CASSQGGTGSRAFF. The CDR3 nucleotides are TGTGCCAGCAGCCAAGGAGGGACAGGTTCGAGAGCTTTCTTT.

The V and J genes are TRBV29-1 and TRBJ1-2, with D unclear. V was shortened by 0 bases and J by 0 bases, with 5 bases between the two germline ends. From germline, CDR1 is SQVTM and CDR2 ANQGSEA. CDR3 size: 13 residues. The CDR3 nucleotides read TGCAGCGTTGAAGACCGGCCTAACTATGGCTACACCTTC. This encodes CSVEDRPNYGYTF.

V and J are TRBV12-3 or TRBV12-4 and TRBJ1-1; D remains ambiguous. The V gene lost 5 bases and the J gene lost 7 bases, with 11 bases spanning the gap. There are 12 residues in the CDR3. This chain's CDR3 is CASSGRMGEAFF. CDR3 coding DNA: TGTGCCAGCAGTGGACGGATGGGTGAAGCTTTCTTT.